This TCR beta chain stems from a study of blood T cell repertoires in COVID-19. Original analysis: Using reference gene primer amplification, nucleated cell counts were estimated. The assay was immunoSEQ multiplex PCR, and TCRdb's table has in-frame clones only and misses some. V and J calls and clone size come straight from that table; D and trimming were deduced from the DNA. The table lists around 360,000 clones, roughly 90% of them singletons. V was clipped by 1 base and J by 9 bases, with 11 bases between them. Germline V gives CDR1 SGHTA, CDR2 FQGNSA. The length of the CDR3 is 13 residues. The chain uses TRBV7-2 and TRBJ2-3, with D uncertain. This TCR was recovered from a woman in her thirties who had recovered from COVID-19. The sequenced sample consisted of PBMCs or T cells enriched from blood (not recorded which). The CDR3 DNA follows: TGTGCCAGCAGCTTAGTCTCCCCTAGGACGCAGTATTTT. It is translated as CASSLVSPRTQYF.